This TCR beta chain comes out of a study of T cells in Graves' hyperthyroidism and ophthalmopathy. Study-wide results and caveats: A model of 13 V-J pairs discriminated ophthalmopathy from stable hyperthyroidism.

This CDR3 region has 13 residues. CDR1 is MNHNS and CDR2 is SASEGT in the germline V gene. The V and J ends lost 8 bases and 3 bases respectively, with 13 bases between them. This clonotype came up many times. Antigen: not known. RNA transcripts served as the template for amplifying TCR beta CDR3 regions. An initial round of RT-PCR targeting the TCR CDR3 relied on the HTBI primer set. TCRdb reprocessed the multiplex PCR reads with MiXCR, giving one entry per CDR3 protein. The repertoire holds about 570,000 distinct CDR3 sequences, with just over 45% as singletons. A patient was excluded if there was uncontrolled infection, other autoimmune disease, pregnancy or lactation. Clinical symptoms, serum thyroxine, TRAb, thyroid ultrasound and orbital computed tomography informed diagnoses.

The rearrangement uses TRBV6-1 and TRBJ1-2; TRBD1 is a possible D gene (5 bases). The sample consisted of peripheral blood or thyroid tissue (not recorded which). This sequence originates from an adult woman with Graves' disease, either hyperthyroidism or ophthalmopathy (not recorded which). The CDR3, as DNA: TGTGCCAGCGTCACGACAGAGTACTATGGCTACACCTTC. Translating gives CASVTTEYYGYTF.